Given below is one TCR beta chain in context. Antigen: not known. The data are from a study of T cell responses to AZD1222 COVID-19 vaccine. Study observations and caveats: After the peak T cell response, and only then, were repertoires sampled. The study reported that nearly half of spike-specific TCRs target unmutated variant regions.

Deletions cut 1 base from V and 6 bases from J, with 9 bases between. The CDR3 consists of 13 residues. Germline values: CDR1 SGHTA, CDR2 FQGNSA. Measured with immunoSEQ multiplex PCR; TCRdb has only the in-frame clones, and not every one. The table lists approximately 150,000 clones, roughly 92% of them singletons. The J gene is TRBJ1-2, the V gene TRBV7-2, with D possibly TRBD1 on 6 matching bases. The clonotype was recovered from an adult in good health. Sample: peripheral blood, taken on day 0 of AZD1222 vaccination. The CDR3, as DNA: TGTGCCAGCAGCTTAGGTCAGGGGCATGGCTACACCTTC. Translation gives CASSLGQGHGYTF.